A single sample is the source of the 17 T cell receptor beta chains below, sequenced in a study of T-cell memory formation after mild COVID-19. TCRdb passed the 5' RACE reads through MiXCR, listing each CDR3 protein once. The data show about 290,000 distinct CDR3 sequences, over 15% seen once. Sequencing was performed on PBMCs or a T cell subset sorted from them (not recorded which). The receptor source for this set is a man aged 18-30 years who had mild COVID-19 (a few samples of this study predate the infection). Cell type and time point are not known.

This clonotype was observed a few times. This rearrangement joins TRBV7-9 to TRBJ2-5; D is possibly TRBD2 (6 bases). The CDR3 totals 15 residues. Germline lookup yields CDR1 SEHNR and CDR2 FQNEAQ (reference sequence). Trimming took 3 bases from V and 3 from J, leaving 14 bases between them. DNA for the CDR3: TGTGCCAGCAGCTTTTGGGATGGCGGGGAAGAGACCCAGTACTTC. It codes for CASSFWDGGEETQYF.

This clonotype has just a few counts. This sequence joins TRBV20-1 and TRBJ2-3; TRBD2 aligns across 8 bases. After removal of 4 bases from V and 4 bases from J, the junction contained 19 bases not matched to a gene. Germline values: CDR1 DFQATT, CDR2 SNEGSKA (reference sequence). This CDR3 has 18 amino acids. The CDR3 DNA sequence: TGCAGTGCTAAGTTTAATTCCCTAGCGGGCTTTTGGTCAGATACGCAGTATTTT. Translation: CSAKFNSLAGFWSDTQYF.

The table lists this clonotype with a few counts. The chain employs TRBV6-5 and TRBJ2-7, with D perhaps TRBD2 (5 bases). Trimming removed 0 bases from V and 0 bases from J, with 6 bases in between. This CDR3 comprises 14 residues. From germline, CDR1 is MNHEY and CDR2 SVGAGI. The DNA for the CDR3 is TGTGCCAGCAGTTACTCCGGGGACTCCTACGAGCAGTACTTC. This gives the protein CASSYSGDSYEQYF.

This clonotype was recorded many times. The chain couples TRBV5-1 to TRBJ1-5; D unresolved. CDR3 length: 14 amino acids. Per germline, CDR1 SGHRS and CDR2 YFSETQ. Trimming cost V 0 bases and J 1 base, with 5 bases left between them. The CDR3 DNA reads as TGCGCCAGCAGCTTGGAGGGAAGCAATCAGCCCCAGCATTTT. It encodes CASSLEGSNQPQHF.

CDR3 in amino acids: CASSLRPPPGNIQYF. CDR3 nucleotide sequence: TGCGCCAGCAGCTTGCGCCCCCCACCAGGGAACATTCAGTACTTC. This chain connects TRBV5-1 to TRBJ2-4, with D perhaps matching TRBD1 (5 bases). In germline, CDR1 is SGHRS, CDR2 YFSETQ. This CDR3 contains 15 residues. Trimming took off 1 base at V and 7 bases at J, with 15 bases between the two ends.

This clonotype has a handful of counts. The V gene is TRBV20-1, the J gene TRBJ1-3; no firm D call. Germline assignment: CDR1 DFQATT and CDR2 SNEGSKA (reference sequence). V was pared by 0 bases and J by 0 bases, with 6 bases between. This CDR3 has 14 residues. CDR3 nucleotide sequence: TGCAGTGCTAGAGAGACCCACTCTGGAAACACCATATATTTT. It specifies CSARETHSGNTIYF.

V and J are TRBV7-9 and TRBJ1-1; no clear D. Germline CDR1 reads SEHNR; CDR2 reads FQNEAQ (reference sequence). V lost 5 bases and J 4 bases, leaving 11 bases between the germline ends. The CDR3 sequence is 13 residues long. The CDR3 nucleotides are TGTGCCAGCAGCCCGAGAGCAGTCACTGAAGCTTTCTTT. Translation: CASSPRAVTEAFF.

This clonotype occurred a few times. This chain uses TRBV18 with TRBJ2-5, with 7 positions matching TRBD1. There are 14 residues in the CDR3. Germline V gene sequence: CDR1 KGHSH, CDR2 LQKENI. Trimming at V came to 3 bases and at J to 2 bases, leaving 3 bases not matched to a gene. The CDR3: CASSPPGQQETQYF. CDR3 nucleotide sequence: TGTGCCAGCTCACCGCCGGGACAGCAAGAGACCCAGTACTTC.

This clonotype was seen repeatedly, ten times or more. The chain employs TRBV12-3 or TRBV12-4 and TRBJ2-3; D possibly uses TRBD1 or TRBD2 (6 bases each). V shed 5 bases and J shed 6 bases, with 18 bases lying between them. The CDR3 sequence is 15 residues long. CDR3 sequence (DNA): TGTGCCAGCAGTGCGAACCCGGAGGGGGTTGATACGCAGTATTTT. Protein sequence: CASSANPEGVDTQYF.

The gene calls are TRBV3-1 and TRBJ1-5; no definite D call. Trimming stripped 0 bases from V and 6 bases from J, with 12 bases between. Germline V gene data show CDR1 as LGHDT and CDR2 as YNNKEL (reference sequence). This CDR3 region has 15 residues. CDR3 loop: CASSQDGASGQPQHF. CDR3 DNA: TGTGCCAGCAGCCAAGATGGAGCATCAGGTCAGCCCCAGCATTTT.

The rearrangement links TRBV27 to TRBJ1-5; the D gene is possibly TRBD1 (5 bases). With 0 bases removed from V and 2 bases from J, the gap between germline ends came to 11 bases. The CDR3 has 16 amino acids. In germline, CDR1 is MNHEY, CDR2 SMNVEV (reference sequence). The CDR3 loop reads CASSLSGLGGNQPQHF. The CDR3 DNA follows: TGTGCCAGCAGTTTATCGGGACTCGGGGGCAATCAGCCCCAGCATTTT.

This clonotype came up many times. In DNA form, the CDR3 reads TGTGCCAGCAGCGTAGCCGGTCGAGACTACGAGCAGTACTTC. Translating gives CASSVAGRDYEQYF. The V gene is TRBV9, the J gene TRBJ2-7; D gene ambiguous. Trimming removed 0 bases at V and 3 bases at J, with 10 bases between. This CDR3 is built from 14 residues. Germline V lookup: CDR1 SGDLS, CDR2 YYNGEE.

This chain uses TRBV4-3 with TRBJ1-6; no reliable D call. Trimming stripped 0 bases from V and 10 bases from J, with 13 bases between. In germline, CDR1 is LGHNA, CDR2 YSLEER. The CDR3 sequence is 15 residues long. CDR3 in amino acids: CASSQEVGLGSPLHF. DNA of the CDR3: TGCGCCAGCAGCCAAGAAGTGGGTTTGGGCTCACCCCTCCACTTT.

The table lists this clonotype with a few counts. V usage is TRBV5-1 and J usage is TRBJ2-1, with 9 bases identical to TRBD2. CDR1 is SGHRS and CDR2 is YFSETQ in the germline V gene. This CDR3 is 15 amino acids long. J lost 7 bases, V lost 4 bases, and 9 bases had no gene match. The CDR3 spells CASSAGLASMNEQFF. The DNA for the CDR3 is TGCGCCAGCAGCGCGGGACTAGCTAGTATGAATGAGCAGTTCTTC.

This clonotype occurred a few times. The chain carries TRBV10-2 and TRBJ2-7; D tentatively reads TRBD1 or TRBD2 (5 bases each). CDR1 WSHSY and CDR2 SAAADI come from the germline V gene. CDR3 length: 11 amino acids. The germline V and J ends were trimmed by 8 bases and 5 bases, with 10 bases remaining between them. The CDR3 spells CASLRDHEQYF. In DNA, the CDR3 is TGCGCCAGCCTTAGGGACCACGAGCAGTACTTC.

This clonotype has ten or more counts. V usage is TRBV7-2 and J usage is TRBJ1-5; D remains ambiguous. Germline values: CDR1 SGHTA, CDR2 FQGNSA. V was pared by 2 bases and J by 1 base, with 0 bases between. This CDR3 contains 12 residues. The CDR3 coding sequence is TGTGCCAGCAGCTTAAGCAATCAGCCCCAGCATTTT. Translated, it gives CASSLSNQPQHF.

This clonotype was observed many times. This chain connects TRBV5-1 to TRBJ2-1; the match to TRBD2 covers 10 bases. V trimming: 1 base; J trimming: 5 bases; junction bases outside the gene matches: 6. Germline V gives CDR1 SGHRS, CDR2 YFSETQ. There are 16 residues in the CDR3. The DNA of the CDR3 is TGCGCCAGCAGCTTGACCCCCAGCGGGGGGGACAATGAGCAGTTCTTC. Protein: CASSLTPSGGDNEQFF.